This T cell receptor beta chain was sequenced during a study of neurological immune-mediated disorders. Regarding the study as a whole: Private repertoires in all groups were suggested, as expanded clones shared no CDR3 amino acid sequences across subjects.

Blood bank volunteers in Maryland, USA, served as healthy controls. The starting material, 2 million PBMCs stored at -80 C, gave rise to the unsorted libraries. Germline CDR1 reads SNHLY; CDR2 reads FYNNEI. The CDR3 covers 16 residues. V dropped 5 bases and J dropped 4; count of bases not matched to a gene: 13. This clonotype was seen repeatedly, ten times or more. Its antigen is undetermined. Template-switch 5'RACE cDNA synthesis added a 10-nucleotide unique molecular identifier. TCRdb reprocessed the 5' RACE reads via MiXCR and lists one record per CDR3 protein. The data contain approximately 31,000 distinct CDR3 sequences, approximately 4.5% of them singletons.

This TCR was sampled from a man between 18 and 35 years old in good health. Sequenced input: PBMCs. The V call is TRBV2, the J call TRBJ1-2; 7 bases are shared with TRBD1. The chain's CDR3 is CASSTLTRQGAYGYTF. The CDR3 DNA follows: TGTGCCAGCAGTACCCTAACTCGACAGGGCGCCTATGGCTACACCTTC.